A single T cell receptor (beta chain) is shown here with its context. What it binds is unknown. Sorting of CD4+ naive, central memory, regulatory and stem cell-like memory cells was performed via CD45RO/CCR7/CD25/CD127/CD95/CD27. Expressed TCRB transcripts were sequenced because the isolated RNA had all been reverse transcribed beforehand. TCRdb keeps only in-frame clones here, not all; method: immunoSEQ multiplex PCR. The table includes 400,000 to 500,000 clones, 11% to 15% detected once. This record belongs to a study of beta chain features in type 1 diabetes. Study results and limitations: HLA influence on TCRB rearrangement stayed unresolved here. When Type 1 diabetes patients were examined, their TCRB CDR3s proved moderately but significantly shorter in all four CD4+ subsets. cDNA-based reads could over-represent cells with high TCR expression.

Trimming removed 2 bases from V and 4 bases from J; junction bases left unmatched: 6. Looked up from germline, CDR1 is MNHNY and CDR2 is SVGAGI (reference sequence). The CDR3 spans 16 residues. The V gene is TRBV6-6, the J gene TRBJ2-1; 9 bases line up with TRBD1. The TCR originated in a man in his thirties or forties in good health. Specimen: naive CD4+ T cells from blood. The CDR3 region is CASSYTRDREYNEQFF. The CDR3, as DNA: TGTGCCAGCAGTTACACCCGGGACAGGGAATACAATGAGCAGTTCTTC.